This passage covers 27 T cell receptor beta chains from one sample sequenced in a study of blood T cells in healthy people across ages. Sample-barcoded 5' priming and a J-beta primer mix drove a second PCR of 7 to 11 cycles. In TCRdb, the 5' RACE reads were re-called with MiXCR into one record per CDR3 protein. Of around 1,700,000 distinct CDR3 sequences listed, over 25% are singletons. Sample: blood. The receptor source for this set is a woman in her 30s in good health.

This clonotype was observed at least ten times. The V call is TRBV7-2, the J call TRBJ2-3; D perhaps matches TRBD1 (5 bases). Looked up from germline, CDR1 is SGHTA and CDR2 is FQGNSA. Trimming shortened V by 2 bases and J by 2 bases, and 14 bases separated the two germline ends. CDR3 length: 16 residues. This chain's CDR3 is CASSLITGKNTDTQYF. As DNA, the CDR3 is TGTGCCAGCAGCTTAATTACAGGCAAGAACACAGATACGCAGTATTTT.

The genes are TRBV5-1 and TRBJ2-6; TRBD1 matches 10 bases. CDR3 length: 19 amino acids. V dropped 3 bases and J dropped 2; count of bases not matched to a gene: 11. Germline-derived CDR1 and CDR2 are SGHRS and YFSETQ. The CDR3 is CASSWVGGQGVPGANVLTF. Here the CDR3 DNA reads TGCGCCAGCAGCTGGGTAGGAGGACAGGGGGTACCTGGGGCCAACGTCCTGACTTTC.

In its sample, this clonotype was seen a few times. The chain couples TRBV6-6 to TRBJ2-7; a weak D match, TRBD2 (5 bases). Per the germline V gene, CDR1 is MNHNY and CDR2 is SVGAGI (reference sequence). With 11 bases removed from V and 2 bases from J, the gap between germline ends came to 16 bases. The CDR3 covers 13 residues. The CDR3 bases are TGTGCCGGCCAGGACGGAGGACCCTACGAGCAGTACTTC. Its protein product is CAGQDGGPYEQYF.

This chain joins TRBV7-9 and TRBJ2-3, with D perhaps TRBD1 or TRBD2 (5 bases each). This CDR3 comprises 16 residues. Trimming pared 5 bases from V and 4 bases from J, leaving 19 bases between. CDR1 and CDR2 (germline): SEHNR, FQNEAQ (reference sequence). The CDR3 sequence: CASSSYRDGTADTQYF. DNA for the CDR3: TGTGCCAGCAGCAGTTACCGGGACGGAACCGCAGATACGCAGTATTTT.

V is TRBV6-5 and J is TRBJ2-1, with 7 bases that match TRBD2. The CDR3 is 13 residues long. CDR1 and CDR2 from the germline V gene are MNHEY and SVGAGI. J gave up 8 bases and V 6 bases, and 7 bases lay outside the gene matches. Here the CDR3 reads CASSLLATDEQFF. CDR3 bases: TGTGCCAGCAGCCTACTAGCGACGGATGAGCAGTTCTTC.

This clonotype came up a few times. This chain uses TRBV20-1 with TRBJ2-1, with D possibly being TRBD2 (5 bases). Germline V gene lookup returns CDR1 DFQATT and CDR2 SNEGSKA (reference sequence). V was shortened by 4 bases and J by 6 bases, with 25 bases between the two germline ends. The CDR3 has 17 amino acids. CDR3 protein: CSAKTEGYFRARNEQFF. The CDR3, as DNA: TGCAGTGCTAAGACCGAGGGCTACTTCCGGGCCCGCAATGAGCAGTTCTTC.

Points on this clonotype: The germline gene is not matched at one end of the junction; a read error may be the cause. The chain uses TRBV5-1 and TRBJ2-1, with 7 bases identical to TRBD2. The length of the CDR3 is 15 residues. Looked up from germline, CDR1 is SGHRS and CDR2 is YFSETQ. CDR3 sequence (DNA): TGCGCCAGCAGCCCCTGGGCGGGAGTTGACAAAGAGCAGTTCTTC. Protein sequence: CASSPWAGVDKEQFF. The whole variable domain, filled in from reference TRBV5-1 and TRBJ2-1, reads KAGVTQTPRYLIKTRGQQVTLSCSPISGHRSVSWYQQTPGQGLQFLFEYFSETQRNKGNFPGRFSGRQFSNSRSEMNVSTLELGDSALYLCASSPWAGVDKEQFFGPGTRLTVL.

The genes are TRBV24-1 and TRBJ2-1, with a weak D call TRBD2 (5 bases). CDR3 length: 15 residues. Germline CDR1 KGHDR, CDR2 SFDVKD. The CDR3 DNA is TGTATCACCAGCTCCCATGGGAGCTCCTACAATGAGCAGTTCTTC. Translation gives CITSSHGSSYNEQFF.

As to this clonotype: The junction and the germline gene differ at one end; a read error may be behind it. V is TRBV20-1 and J is TRBJ1-5, with TRBD1 as a possible D gene (5 bases). Per the germline V gene, CDR1 is DFQATT and CDR2 is SNEGSKA (reference sequence). The CDR3 runs to 15 residues. This chain's CDR3 is CSVRDQDSRDQPQHF. The CDR3 bases are TGCAGTGTTAGAGATCAGGACTCCCGGGACCAGCCCCAGCATTTT.

This clonotype was observed a few times. The chain recombines TRBV12-3 or TRBV12-4 with TRBJ2-3; TRBD2 agrees at 7 bases. Trimming removed 3 bases from V and 4 bases from J; junction bases left unmatched: 10. The CDR3 runs to 16 residues. The CDR3 DNA reads as TGTGCCAGCAGTTTTTCCTCGGGAGGTGGGGCAGATACGCAGTATTTT. As protein: CASSFSSGGGADTQYF.

This clonotype has ten or more counts. The chain employs TRBV6-5 and TRBJ2-1, with D unresolved. Between the trimmed V and J ends, which lost 4 bases and 11 bases, there was a span of 9 bases. Per germline, CDR1 MNHEY and CDR2 SVGAGI. This CDR3 spans 11 amino acids. The CDR3 loop reads CASSSAAKQFF. Written as DNA, the CDR3 is TGTGCCAGCAGTTCCGCCGCGAAGCAGTTCTTC.

This clonotype occurred many times. The J gene is TRBJ2-1, the V gene TRBV7-2, with TRBD1 as a possible D gene (6 bases). Between the trimmed V and J ends, which lost 1 base and 6 bases, there was a span of 13 bases. The CDR3 runs 15 residues. The V gene's germline CDR1 is SGHTA and CDR2 FQGNSA. The CDR3 region is CASSLVVGASNEQFF. DNA for the CDR3: TGTGCCAGCAGCTTAGTCGTGGGGGCCTCCAATGAGCAGTTCTTC.

This chain links TRBV7-6 with TRBJ2-1; 10 bases match TRBD2. The CDR3 sequence is 13 residues long. Germline CDR1 SGHVS, CDR2 FNYEAQ. Trimming at V came to 5 bases and at J to 13 bases, leaving 8 bases not matched to a gene. The chain's CDR3 is CASSTLTSGTQFF. CDR3 bases: TGTGCCAGCAGCACACTAACTAGCGGGACACAGTTCTTC.

In its sample, this clonotype was seen a few times. The V gene is TRBV5-1, the J gene TRBJ1-6; no definite D call. With 5 bases removed from V and 5 bases from J, the gap between germline ends came to 11 bases. Germline V gives CDR1 SGHRS, CDR2 YFSETQ. The CDR3 is 14 residues long. CDR3 DNA sequence: TGCGCCAGCAGTGACGGACTGGATAATTCACCCCTCCACTTT. Translation: CASSDGLDNSPLHF.

Ten or more counts support this clonotype. The chain couples TRBV10-2 to TRBJ2-5, with 10 bases identical to TRBD2. J was trimmed by 2 bases and V by 2 bases; bases with no gene match: 5. Germline V gives CDR1 WSHSY, CDR2 SAAADI. The CDR3 sequence is 16 residues long. Here the CDR3 reads CASSEAWTSGQETQYF. For the CDR3, the DNA is TGCGCCAGCAGTGAGGCCTGGACTAGCGGTCAAGAGACCCAGTACTTC.

The chain combines TRBV10-3 with TRBJ1-1; TRBD1 is a possible D gene (6 bases). CDR1 is ENHRY, CDR2 SYGVKD, per germline. The CDR3 runs to 14 residues. V lost 6 bases and J lost 0, with 11 bases in between. In DNA, the CDR3 is TGTGCCATCAGGGCGGGGGGCATGAACACTGAAGCTTTCTTT. Translating it yields CAIRAGGMNTEAFF.

The chain links TRBV9 to TRBJ2-5; tentatively, D is TRBD1 or TRBD2 (5 bases each). The V end was cut by 2 bases, the J end by 1 base, with 12 bases between. Germline-derived CDR1 and CDR2 are SGDLS and YYNGEE. This CDR3 has 15 residues. This CDR3 is CASSVGTGAQETQYF. CDR3 coding DNA: TGTGCCAGCAGCGTTGGAACCGGGGCCCAAGAGACCCAGTACTTC.

About this clonotype itself: A much larger clone differs by one base, so this may be a read error. The V gene is TRBV24-1, the J gene TRBJ2-5, with D unresolved. V gave up 3 bases and J gave up 11 bases, with 15 bases separating them. CDR1 and CDR2 from the germline V gene are KGHDR and SFDVKD. There are 13 residues in the CDR3. CDR3 residues: CATSDVNGNEQYF. The CDR3 DNA is TGTGCCACCAGTGATGTTAACGGCAATGAGCAGTACTTC.

This clonotype was recorded a few times. The junction departs from the called germline gene at one end, perhaps through a read error. The chain employs TRBV7-9 and TRBJ2-1; 10 nucleotides align to TRBD2. The CDR3 length is 17 residues. Germline values: CDR1 SEHNR, CDR2 FQNEAQ (reference sequence). Here the CDR3 reads CARSRSGGVSRSNEQFF. The CDR3 bases are TGTGCCCGCAGCCGGAGCGGGGGGGTGTCTCGAAGCAATGAGCAGTTCTTC.

On this clonotype: This may arise from a read error, as a much more abundant clone is one base away. The conserved closing phenylalanine or tryptophan is absent in this CDR3, likely reflecting a read error. This chain links TRBV29-1 with TRBJ1-2; D is uncertain. The CDR3 loop spans 13 amino acids. Germline V CDR1 and CDR2: SQVTM, ANQGSEA. V shed 4 bases and J shed 1 base, with 10 bases lying between them. The CDR3 DNA reads as TGCAGCGTTGCGGCAGGCCTTAACTATGGCTACACCGTC. Its protein is CSVAAGLNYGYTV.

This clonotype was observed a few times. The chain combines TRBV5-5 with TRBJ1-6; unclear D gene. V lost 4 bases, J lost 10 bases, and 12 bases lay in between. The CDR3 extends over 13 amino acids. CDR1 is SGHKS and CDR2 is YYEKEE in the germline V gene (reference sequence). CDR3 DNA: TGTGCCAGCAGCGTTGCGGACGGCTCACCCCTCCACTTT. Protein sequence: CASSVADGSPLHF.

The chain combines TRBV5-5 with TRBJ2-7; D perhaps matches TRBD1 (6 bases). The CDR3 runs 14 residues. Germline CDR1 SGHKS, CDR2 YYEKEE (reference sequence). V was clipped by 3 bases and J by 3 bases, with 13 bases between them. The CDR3 coding sequence is TGTGCCAGCAGCTCCCACAGGGAGAGCTACGAGCAGTACTTC. Protein sequence: CASSSHRESYEQYF.

This clonotype was seen ten or more times. The chain employs TRBV20-1 and TRBJ2-5, with TRBD1 matching 8 bases. This CDR3 has 16 residues. Trimming at V came to 1 base and at J to 5 bases, leaving 12 bases not matched to a gene. CDR1 DFQATT and CDR2 SNEGSKA come from the germline V gene (reference sequence). The CDR3 is CSARVSIGTGLETQYF. The CDR3 DNA reads TGCAGTGCTAGAGTTTCCATTGGGACAGGTTTGGAGACCCAGTACTTC.

This clonotype was seen a few times. The rearrangement joins TRBV10-3 to TRBJ2-5; 12 bases are shared with TRBD2. The trim removed 2 bases at V and 4 bases at J, leaving 8 bases unmatched. Germline CDR1 and CDR2: ENHRY and SYGVKD. The CDR3 consists of 17 residues. CDR3: CAISEPPSGGAGETQYF. The CDR3 DNA reads as TGTGCCATCAGTGAGCCCCCTAGCGGGGGGGCCGGAGAGACCCAGTACTTC.

On this clonotype: A junction boundary mismatches the germline segment, possibly from a read error. The chain links TRBV7-2 to TRBJ2-3; tentative D call: TRBD1 (6 bases). Germline V gene data show CDR1 as SGHTA and CDR2 as FQGNSA. The CDR3 is 15 amino acids. The CDR3 coding sequence is TGTGCCGGCAGCTTATTAGACAGGTCCACAGATACGCAGTATTTT. Translating it yields CAGSLLDRSTDTQYF. Full variable domain (remainder filled in from reference TRBV7-2 and TRBJ2-3): GAGVSQSPSNKVTEKGKDVELRCDPISGHTALYWYRQSLGQGLEFLIYFQGNSAPDKSGLPSDRFSAERTGGSVSTLTIQRTQQEDSAVYLCAGSLLDRSTDTQYFGPGTRLTVL.

This clonotype was observed a few times. CDR3 in DNA: TGTGCCAGCAGCTCCCCCCGAGGGGCCGTGCATGAGCAGTTCTTC. Its translation is CASSSPRGAVHEQFF. V usage is TRBV11-2 and J usage is TRBJ2-1; possibly TRBD1 or TRBD2 for D (5 bases each). CDR3 length: 15 amino acids. Per germline, CDR1 SGHAT and CDR2 FQNNGV. Trimming stripped 4 bases from V and 8 bases from J, with 18 bases between.

The V and J genes are TRBV4-1 and TRBJ1-1; D call uncertain. V shed 4 bases and J shed 1 base, with 13 bases lying between them. The CDR3 is 15 residues long. In germline, CDR1 is MGHRA, CDR2 YSYEKL. This chain's CDR3 is CASSPYGDSNTEAFF. For the CDR3, the DNA is TGCGCCAGCAGCCCTTACGGGGATTCGAACACTGAAGCTTTCTTT.